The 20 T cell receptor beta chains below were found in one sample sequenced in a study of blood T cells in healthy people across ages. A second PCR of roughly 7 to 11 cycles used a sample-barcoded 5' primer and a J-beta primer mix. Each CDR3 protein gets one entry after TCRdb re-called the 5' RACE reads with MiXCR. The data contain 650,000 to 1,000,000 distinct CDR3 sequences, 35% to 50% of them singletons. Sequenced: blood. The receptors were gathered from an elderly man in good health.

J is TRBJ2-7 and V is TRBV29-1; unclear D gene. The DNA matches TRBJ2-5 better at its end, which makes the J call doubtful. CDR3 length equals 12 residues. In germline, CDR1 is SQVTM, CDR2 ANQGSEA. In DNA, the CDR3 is TGCAGCGTTGAGTATAGTTCGCAGACCCAGTACTTC. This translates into CSVEYSSQTQYF.

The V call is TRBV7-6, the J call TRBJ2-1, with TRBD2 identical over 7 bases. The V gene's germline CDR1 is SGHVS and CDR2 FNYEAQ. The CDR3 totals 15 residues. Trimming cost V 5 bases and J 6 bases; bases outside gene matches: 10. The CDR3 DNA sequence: TGTGCCAGCAGCCTGGGGGGGGGAGGGCCCAATGAGCAGTTCTTC. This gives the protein CASSLGGGGPNEQFF.

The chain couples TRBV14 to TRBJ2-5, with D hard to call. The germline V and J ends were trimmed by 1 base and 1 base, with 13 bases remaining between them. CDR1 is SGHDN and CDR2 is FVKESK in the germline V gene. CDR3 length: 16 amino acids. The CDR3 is CASSQAGRSLQETQYF. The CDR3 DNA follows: TGTGCCAGCAGCCAAGCGGGTCGGAGCCTCCAAGAGACCCAGTACTTC. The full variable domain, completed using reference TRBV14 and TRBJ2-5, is EAGVTQFPSHSVIEKGQTVTLRCDPISGHDNLYWYRRVMGKEIKFLLHFVKESKQDESGMPNNRFLAERTGGTYSTLKVQPAELEDSGVYFCASSQAGRSLQETQYFGPGTRLLVL.

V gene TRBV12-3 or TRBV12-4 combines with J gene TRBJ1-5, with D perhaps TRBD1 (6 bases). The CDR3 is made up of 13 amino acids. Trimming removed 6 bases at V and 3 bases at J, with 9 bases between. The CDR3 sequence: CASSGQHNQPQHF. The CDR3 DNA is TGTGCCAGCAGCGGACAGCACAATCAGCCCCAGCATTTT.

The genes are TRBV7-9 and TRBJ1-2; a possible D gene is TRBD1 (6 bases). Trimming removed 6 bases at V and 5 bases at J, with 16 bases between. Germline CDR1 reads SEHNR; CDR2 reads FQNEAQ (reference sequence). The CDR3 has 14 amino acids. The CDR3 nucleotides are TGTGCCAGCAGTCTCCAGGGGAACCAGTATGGCTACACCTTC. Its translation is CASSLQGNQYGYTF.

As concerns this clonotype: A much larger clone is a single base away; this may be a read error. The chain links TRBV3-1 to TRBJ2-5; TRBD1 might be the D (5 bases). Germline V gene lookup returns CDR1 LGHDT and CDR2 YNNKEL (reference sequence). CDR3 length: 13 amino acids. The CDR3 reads CACSPQLQGTQYF. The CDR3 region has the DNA TGTGCCTGCAGCCCGCAACTTCAGGGGACCCAGTACTTC.

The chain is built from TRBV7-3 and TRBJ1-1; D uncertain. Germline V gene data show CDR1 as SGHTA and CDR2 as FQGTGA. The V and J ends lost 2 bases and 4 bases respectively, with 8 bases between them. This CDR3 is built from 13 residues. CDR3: CASSLSVLTEAFF. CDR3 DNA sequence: TGTGCCAGCAGCTTATCCGTCCTCACTGAAGCTTTCTTT.

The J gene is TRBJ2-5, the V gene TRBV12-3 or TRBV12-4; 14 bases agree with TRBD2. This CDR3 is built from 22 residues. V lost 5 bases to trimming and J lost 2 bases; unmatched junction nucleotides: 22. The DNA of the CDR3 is TGTGCCAGCAGTCTCCGACGGACGGGAAACGGACTAGCGGGAGGATCGCAAGAGACCCAGTACTTC. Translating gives CASSLRRTGNGLAGGSQETQYF.

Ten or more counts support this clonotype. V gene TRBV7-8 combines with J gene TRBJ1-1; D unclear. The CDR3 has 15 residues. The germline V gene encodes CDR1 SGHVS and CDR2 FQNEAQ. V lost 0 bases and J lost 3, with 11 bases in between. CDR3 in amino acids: CASSLAIGLYTEAFF. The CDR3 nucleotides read TGTGCCAGCAGCTTAGCAATCGGCCTTTACACTGAAGCTTTCTTT.

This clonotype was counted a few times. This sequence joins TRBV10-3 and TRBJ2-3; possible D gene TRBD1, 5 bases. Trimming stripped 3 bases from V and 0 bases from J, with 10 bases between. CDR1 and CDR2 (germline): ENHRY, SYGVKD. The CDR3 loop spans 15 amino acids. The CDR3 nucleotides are TGTGCCATCAGTGATAATAGGGGAAGCACAGATACGCAGTATTTT. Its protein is CAISDNRGSTDTQYF.

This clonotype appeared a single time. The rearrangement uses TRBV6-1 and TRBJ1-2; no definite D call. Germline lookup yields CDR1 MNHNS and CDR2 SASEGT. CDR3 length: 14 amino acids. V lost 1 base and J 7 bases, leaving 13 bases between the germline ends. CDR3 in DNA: TGTGCCAGCAGTGAAGTCGAGGGAGTTGGTGGCTACACCTTC. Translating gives CASSEVEGVGGYTF.

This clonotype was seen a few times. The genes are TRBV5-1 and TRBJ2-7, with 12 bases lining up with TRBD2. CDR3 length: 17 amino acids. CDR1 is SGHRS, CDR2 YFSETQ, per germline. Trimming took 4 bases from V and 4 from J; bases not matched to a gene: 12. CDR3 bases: TGCGCCAGCAGCCCCGGCGTGACTAGCGGGAGCGGGTACGAGCAGTACTTC. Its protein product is CASSPGVTSGSGYEQYF.

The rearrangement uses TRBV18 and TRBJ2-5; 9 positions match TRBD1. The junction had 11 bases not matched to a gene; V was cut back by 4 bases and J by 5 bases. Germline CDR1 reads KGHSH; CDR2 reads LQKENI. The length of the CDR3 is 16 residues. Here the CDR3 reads CASSLQPGTGLETQYF. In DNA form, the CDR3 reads TGTGCCAGCTCACTCCAACCCGGGACAGGGTTGGAGACCCAGTACTTC.

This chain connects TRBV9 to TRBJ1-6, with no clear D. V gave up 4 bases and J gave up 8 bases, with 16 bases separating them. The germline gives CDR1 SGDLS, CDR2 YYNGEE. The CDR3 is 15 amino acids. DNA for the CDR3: TGTGCCAGCAGCCGTGCCCCACAGAGTGATTCACCCCTCCACTTT. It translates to CASSRAPQSDSPLHF.

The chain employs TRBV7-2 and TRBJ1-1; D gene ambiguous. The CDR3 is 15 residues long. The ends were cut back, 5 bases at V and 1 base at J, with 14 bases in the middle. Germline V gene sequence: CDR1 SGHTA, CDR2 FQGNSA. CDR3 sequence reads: CASSLYRPRNTEAFF. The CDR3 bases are TGTGCCAGCAGCCTCTATAGACCCAGGAACACTGAAGCTTTCTTT.

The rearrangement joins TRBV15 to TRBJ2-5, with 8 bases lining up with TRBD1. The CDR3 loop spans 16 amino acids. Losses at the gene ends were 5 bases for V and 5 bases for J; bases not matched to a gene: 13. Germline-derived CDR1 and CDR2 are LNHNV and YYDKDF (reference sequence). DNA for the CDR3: TGTGCCACCAGCGGACAAAGGGCAGGGGGCGGGGAGACCCAGTACTTC. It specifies CATSGQRAGGGETQYF.

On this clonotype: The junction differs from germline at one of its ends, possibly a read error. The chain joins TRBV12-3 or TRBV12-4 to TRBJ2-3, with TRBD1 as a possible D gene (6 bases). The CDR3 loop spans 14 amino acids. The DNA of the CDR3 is TGTGCCAGCAGTTTCAGAGGGGGAGCAGATATGCAGTATTTT. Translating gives CASSFRGGADMQYF.

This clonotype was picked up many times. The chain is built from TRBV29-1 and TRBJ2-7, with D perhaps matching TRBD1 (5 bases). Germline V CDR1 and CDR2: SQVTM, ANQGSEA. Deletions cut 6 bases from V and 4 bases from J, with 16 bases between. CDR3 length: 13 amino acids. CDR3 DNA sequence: TGCAGCGTGGAGACCGGACAAGGGTACGAGCAGTACTTC. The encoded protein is CSVETGQGYEQYF.

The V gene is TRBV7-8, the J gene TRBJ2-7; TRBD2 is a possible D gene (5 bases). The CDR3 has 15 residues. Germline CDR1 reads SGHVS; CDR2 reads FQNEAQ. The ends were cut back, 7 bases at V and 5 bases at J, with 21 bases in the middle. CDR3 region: CASTPGPGNLNEQYF. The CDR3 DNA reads TGTGCCAGCACCCCCGGTCCGGGGAACCTAAACGAGCAGTACTTC. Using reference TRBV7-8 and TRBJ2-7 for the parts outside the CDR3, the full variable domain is GAGVSQSPRYKVAKRGQDVALRCDPISGHVSLFWYQQALGQGPEFLTYFQNEAQLDKSGLPSDRFFAERPEGSVSTLKIQRTQQEDSAVYLCASTPGPGNLNEQYFGPGTRLTVT.

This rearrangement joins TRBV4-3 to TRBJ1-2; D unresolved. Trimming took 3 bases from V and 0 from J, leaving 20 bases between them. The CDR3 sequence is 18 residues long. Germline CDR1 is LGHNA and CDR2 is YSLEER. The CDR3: CASSHGSRPVDSNYGYTF. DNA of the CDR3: TGCGCCAGCAGCCACGGCTCCCGGCCGGTAGACTCTAACTATGGCTACACCTTC.